The source of this T cell receptor beta chain is a study of T cell repertoires in cytomegalovirus infection. Overall study: In the study, CMV epitopes included recently identified HLA-C-restricted and well-studied HLA-B-restricted ones. Matching HLA type, along with CMV infection, was indicated by public TCR beta signatures. Study outcomes and limitations: CMV-specific TCR beta clonotypes restricted by HLA-C were the ones dominating the ex vivo response. Summed public TCR beta family frequency identified CMV carriers bearing the relevant HLA.

In this sample, this clonotype turned up a few times. Its target is unknown. No DNA is shown, since the ends of the CDR3 on it are uncertain; the CDR3 is the one TCRdb lists. TCRdb re-analysed the reads in MiXCR, keeping a single row per CDR3 protein. The table lists hundreds of thousands of distinct CDR3 sequences, 30% to 35% of them singletons. The CDR3 has 12 amino acids, counting both end residues. The clonotype originates from a human donor in good health (CMV status not recorded). Some clones in this sample may be carry-over from other donors' samples. The sequences come from cultured PBMCs, collected from culture after CMV antigen stimulation. The chain uses TRBV12-3 or TRBV12-4 and TRBJ2-1; no check of the table's D call, TRBD1, against the DNA was made. The CDR3 is CASSFGAGEQFF.